The 21 T cell receptor beta chains reported below all come from one sample, sequenced in a study of blood T cell repertoires in COVID-19. Produced via immunoSEQ multiplex PCR; TCRdb's table is partial and in-frame only. Of 300,000 or so clones detected, more than 80% appear once; the ten largest clones hold roughly 6.7%. Sequenced input: peripheral blood. These receptors originate from a man aged 18 to 29 who had recovered from COVID-19.

V is TRBV7-8 and J is TRBJ2-1, with TRBD2 matching 10 bases. This CDR3 comprises 17 residues. Trimming at V came to 1 base and at J to 0 bases, leaving 3 bases not matched to a gene. Germline CDR1 is SGHVS and CDR2 is FQNEAQ. The CDR3 sequence: CASSLESSGGSYNEQFF. The CDR3 bases are TGTGCCAGCAGCTTAGAATCTAGCGGGGGCTCCTACAATGAGCAGTTCTTC.

This chain uses TRBV29-1 with TRBJ1-3; D call uncertain. Germline V gene data show CDR1 as SQVTM and CDR2 as ANQGSEA. V was shortened by 1 base and J by 3 bases, with 10 bases between the two germline ends. This CDR3 is 14 amino acids long. CDR3 nucleotides: TGCAGCGTTGAAGTGGAGGGTAATGGAAACACCATATATTTT. The encoded protein is CSVEVEGNGNTIYF.

The chain is built from TRBV29-1 and TRBJ2-1, with 7 bases matching TRBD2. The CDR3 totals 14 residues. From germline, CDR1 is SQVTM and CDR2 ANQGSEA. The V segment lost 3 bases and the J segment 9 bases; nucleotides outside the gene matches: 11. As DNA, the CDR3 is TGCAGCGTTGATTCTGCCGGGGGAGGGAGTGAGCAGTTCTTC. Protein product: CSVDSAGGGSEQFF.

This clone was seen once. The chain links TRBV9 to TRBJ2-2; a weak D match, TRBD2 (5 bases). The length of the CDR3 is 16 residues. The V end was cut by 0 bases, the J end by 3 bases, with 12 bases between. Germline V gene sequence: CDR1 SGDLS, CDR2 YYNGEE. The CDR3 DNA reads TGTGCCAGCAGCGTAGCTCTGAGGGTTTACACCGGGGAGCTGTTTTTT. Protein: CASSVALRVYTGELFF.

This clone occurred a few times. This rearrangement joins TRBV27 to TRBJ1-1, with D uncertain. V lost 1 base to trimming and J lost 5 bases, with 11 bases between them. The CDR3 runs 14 residues. Germline-derived CDR1 and CDR2 are MNHEY and SMNVEV (reference sequence). In DNA, the CDR3 is TGTGCCAGCAGTTTATTATCTCCCCCGACTGAAGCTTTCTTT. It encodes CASSLLSPPTEAFF.

The CDR3 here is CASRAQGSGANVLTF. The CDR3, as DNA: TGTGCCAGCAGAGCACAGGGGAGTGGGGCCAACGTCCTGACTTTC. The chain combines TRBV2 with TRBJ2-6; 7 bases map to TRBD1. V lost 6 bases, J lost 3 bases, and 5 bases stayed unmatched. The CDR3 is 15 residues long. Per germline, CDR1 SNHLY and CDR2 FYNNEI.

In its sample, this clone was seen a few times. The V gene is TRBV11-2, the J gene TRBJ1-2; a weak D match, TRBD1 (6 bases). V shed 6 bases and J shed 4 bases, with 9 bases lying between them. CDR3 length: 12 amino acids. Per the germline V gene, CDR1 is SGHAT and CDR2 is FQNNGV. CDR3 coding DNA: TGTGCCAGCAGTTTGGACAGCTATGGCTACACCTTC. The encoded protein is CASSLDSYGYTF.

The chain joins TRBV15 to TRBJ2-3; D remains ambiguous. The germline V and J ends were trimmed by 1 base and 6 bases, with 2 bases remaining between them. Germline CDR1 reads LNHNV; CDR2 reads YYDKDF (reference sequence). The CDR3 extends over 11 amino acids. CDR3 DNA sequence: TGTGCCACCAGCAGAGCGGATACGCAGTATTTT. It translates to CATSRADTQYF.

V and J are TRBV18 and TRBJ2-2, with TRBD2 matching over 14 bases. Germline CDR1 is KGHSH and CDR2 is LQKENI. The V gene end was trimmed by 5 bases and the J gene end by 3 bases; junction bases not matched to a gene: 5. The CDR3 spans 17 residues. CDR3 sequence: CASSSGLAGAHTGELFF. Written as DNA, the CDR3 is TGTGCCAGCTCATCGGGACTAGCGGGAGCCCACACCGGGGAGCTGTTTTTT.

The chain links TRBV5-3 to TRBJ1-1; D not certain. TRBV5-3 is reported as an ORF; its role is uncertain. Trimming pared 1 base from V and 6 bases from J, leaving 19 bases between. The CDR3 sequence is 16 residues long. Here the CDR3 reads CARSLILYYTEPEAFF. The CDR3 nucleotides read TGTGCCAGAAGCTTGATCCTCTATTATACAGAGCCTGAAGCTTTCTTT.

J is TRBJ1-3 and V is TRBV3-1 (or the pseudogene TRBV3-2); D might be TRBD1 (6 bases). Between the trimmed V and J ends, which lost 1 base and 2 bases, there was a span of 9 bases. CDR1 LGHDT and CDR2 YNNKEL come from the germline V gene (reference sequence). The CDR3 runs 15 residues. This CDR3 reads CASSQGQGPGNTIYF. CDR3 DNA sequence: TGTGCCAGCAGCCAAGGGCAGGGGCCTGGAAACACCATATATTTT.

The V and J genes are TRBV5-8 and TRBJ1-4; D might be TRBD1 (5 bases). CDR3 size: 16 residues. The V end was cut by 4 bases, the J end by 0 bases, with 13 bases between. Looked up from germline, CDR1 is SGHTS and CDR2 is YDEGEE. CDR3 residues: CASSTGTLPTNEKLFF. In DNA, the CDR3 is TGTGCCAGCAGCACCGGGACTCTTCCAACTAATGAAAAACTGTTTTTT.

The V gene is TRBV27, the J gene TRBJ2-7, with 9 bases lining up with TRBD1. From germline, CDR1 is MNHEY and CDR2 SMNVEV (reference sequence). The CDR3 is 15 amino acids. The V segment lost 6 bases and the J segment 1 base; nucleotides outside the gene matches: 7. Here the CDR3 reads CASRRPGTGSYEQYF. In DNA, the CDR3 is TGTGCCAGCAGGCGTCCCGGGACAGGGTCCTACGAGCAGTACTTC.

This clone was seen only a few times. The chain has TRBV4-3 and TRBJ1-4; TRBD1 aligns across 8 bases. CDR3 length equals 15 residues. Germline V CDR1 and CDR2: LGHNA, YSLEER. J lost 4 bases, V lost 1 base, and 2 bases had no gene match. The CDR3 spells CASSQVQGVNEKLFF. The CDR3 DNA is TGCGCCAGCAGCCAAGTACAGGGGGTTAATGAAAAACTGTTTTTT.

Regarding this clone: The sample holds other DNA sequences that translate to the same CDR3. The chain is built from TRBV6-5 and TRBJ1-6, with 11 bases that match TRBD1. V lost 5 bases and J lost 10; bases outside the gene matches: 4. Germline V gives CDR1 MNHEY, CDR2 SVGAGI. The CDR3 has 14 residues. The CDR3 is CASSPGTGGSPLHF. The CDR3 bases are TGTGCCAGCAGTCCCGGGACAGGGGGATCACCCCTCCACTTT.

As for this clone: The same CDR3 arises from other DNA sequences in this sample as well. This chain uses TRBV19 with TRBJ1-1, with D possibly TRBD1 on 6 matching bases. V lost 4 bases to trimming and J lost 2 bases, with 11 bases between them. The germline V gene has CDR1 LNHDA and CDR2 SQIVND (reference sequence). The CDR3 is 14 residues long. CDR3 coding DNA: TGTGCCAGTAGTAGTCAGGGGACCAACACTGAAGCTTTCTTT. The encoded protein is CASSSQGTNTEAFF.

The chain uses TRBV6-2 or TRBV6-3 and TRBJ2-7; TRBD2 matches 11 bases. The CDR3 covers 16 residues. Germline V gene lookup returns CDR1 MNHEY and CDR2 SVGEGT. With V trimmed by 4 bases and J by 5 bases, 10 bases remained unmatched. In nucleotides, the CDR3 is TGTGCCAGCAGTTTCGGACCGGGACTAGCGGCCCACGAGCAGTACTTC. Its translation is CASSFGPGLAAHEQYF.

This chain joins TRBV5-1 and TRBJ1-4; D is possibly TRBD1 (6 bases). Trimming removed 4 bases at V and 6 bases at J, with 16 bases between. The CDR3 is 15 amino acids. Germline V lookup: CDR1 SGHRS, CDR2 YFSETQ. DNA for the CDR3: TGCGCCAGCAGCAGGCAGGGGAGTCAGGATGAAAAACTGTTTTTT. Encoded protein: CASSRQGSQDEKLFF.

The V call is TRBV5-1, the J call TRBJ2-2; D is possibly TRBD1 (6 bases). The germline gives CDR1 SGHRS, CDR2 YFSETQ. V was trimmed by 6 bases and J by 1 base, leaving 16 bases between them. The CDR3 consists of 16 residues. The CDR3 is CASTQRTVENTGELFF. The CDR3, as DNA: TGCGCCAGCACCCAAAGGACAGTTGAGAACACCGGGGAGCTGTTTTTT. Combining the CDR3 with reference TRBV5-1 and TRBJ2-2 gives the whole variable domain KAGVTQTPRYLIKTRGQQVTLSCSPISGHRSVSWYQQTPGQGLQFLFEYFSETQRNKGNFPGRFSGRQFSNSRSEMNVSTLELGDSALYLCASTQRTVENTGELFFGEGSRLTVL.

V gene TRBV25-1 combines with J gene TRBJ1-1; 8 bases fit TRBD1. The length of the CDR3 is 14 residues. J gave up 1 base and V 6 bases, and 4 bases lay outside the gene matches. The germline CDR1 and CDR2 sequences are MGHDK and SYGVNS. The CDR3 nucleotides read TGTGCCAGCAGCCTAGGGACAGGGAACACTGAAGCTTTCTTT. It encodes CASSLGTGNTEAFF.

The V gene is TRBV6-5, the J gene TRBJ1-1, with 7 bases that match TRBD1. The V segment lost 6 bases and the J segment 2 bases; nucleotides outside the gene matches: 6. The germline CDR1 and CDR2 sequences are MNHEY and SVGAGI. The CDR3 loop spans 14 amino acids. The CDR3 coding sequence is TGTGCCAGCAGGACAGGGCCCCAAAACACTGAAGCTTTCTTT. Translation: CASRTGPQNTEAFF.